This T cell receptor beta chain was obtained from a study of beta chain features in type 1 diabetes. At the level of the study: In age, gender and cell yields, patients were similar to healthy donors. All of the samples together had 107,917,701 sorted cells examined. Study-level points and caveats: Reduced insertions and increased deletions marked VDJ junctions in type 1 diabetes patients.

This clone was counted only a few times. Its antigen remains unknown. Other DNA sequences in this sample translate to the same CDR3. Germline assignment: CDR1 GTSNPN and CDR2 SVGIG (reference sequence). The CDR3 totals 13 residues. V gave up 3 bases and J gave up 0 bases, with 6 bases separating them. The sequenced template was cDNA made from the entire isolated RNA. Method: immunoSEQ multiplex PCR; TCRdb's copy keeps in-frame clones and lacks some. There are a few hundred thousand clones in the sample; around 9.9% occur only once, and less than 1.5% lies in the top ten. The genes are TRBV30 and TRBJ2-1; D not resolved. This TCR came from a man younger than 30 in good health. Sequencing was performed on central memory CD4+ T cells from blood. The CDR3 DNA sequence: TGTGCCTGGAGGCGTAGCTCCTACAATGAGCAGTTCTTC. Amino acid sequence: CAWRRSSYNEQFF. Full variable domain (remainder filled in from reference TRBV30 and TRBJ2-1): SQTIHQWPATLVQPVGSPLSLECTVEGTSNPNLYWYRQAAGRGLQLLFYSVGIGQISSEVPQNLSASRPQDRQFILSSKKLLLSDSGFYLCAWRRSSYNEQFFGPGTRLTVL.